This is a list of T cell receptor beta chains from one sample in a study of blood T cell repertoires in COVID-19. Sequencing used immunoSEQ multiplex PCR; TCRdb keeps in-frame clones, though not all of them. The sample consists of over 150,000 clones, less than 90% of them appearing once. Material: peripheral blood. The source is a woman in her sixties or seventies with COVID-19, enrolled during active disease. CDR3s include the opening cysteine and the closing phenylalanine or tryptophan. Fields, in order: V gene, clone size, J gene, D gene, CDR3 DNA, CDR3 protein. A D gene is named only where the DNA matches it firmly. Rows give clone size only sometimes, using once, few, many, or a class for an expanded clone.

v_call: TRBV7-7
clone_size: NA
j_call: TRBJ2-5
d_call: TRBD2
cdr3_nt: TGTGCCAGTCCTCGAGGGACTAGCGGGAGAGGGACCCAGTACTTC
cdr3_aa: CASPRGTSGRGTQYF

v_call: TRBV6-2/TRBV6-3
clone_size: NA
j_call: TRBJ2-4
d_call: TRBD2
cdr3_nt: TGTGCCAGCAGTTACTTTCCGGGACTAGGGAACCCGCTTGCCAAAAACATTCAGTACTTC
cdr3_aa: CASSYFPGLGNPLAKNIQYF

v_call: TRBV6-2/TRBV6-3
clone_size: once
j_call: TRBJ2-7
d_call: TRBD1
cdr3_nt: TGTGCCAGCAGTCCACCCCGGTTTAGCGGACAGGGAAGCGAGCAGTACTTC
cdr3_aa: CASSPPRFSGQGSEQYF

v_call: TRBV7-2
clone_size: NA
j_call: TRBJ2-7
d_call: NA
cdr3_nt: TGTGCCAGCAGCTACTATGCGGGACGGGGGATCTACGAGCAGTACTTC
cdr3_aa: CASSYYAGRGIYEQYF

v_call: TRBV19
clone_size: NA
j_call: TRBJ2-7
d_call: TRBD1
cdr3_nt: TGTGCCAGTAGTATCCGACAGGGGTCACCTTCCTACGAGCAGTACTTC
cdr3_aa: CASSIRQGSPSYEQYF

v_call: TRBV6-5
clone_size: once
j_call: TRBJ1-4
d_call: NA
cdr3_nt: TGTGCCAGCTCGTACTTCGGGACGGGGGGTGAAAAACTGTTTTTT
cdr3_aa: CASSYFGTGGEKLFF

v_call: TRBV30
clone_size: NA
j_call: TRBJ2-5
d_call: TRBD1
cdr3_nt: TGTGCCTACCTAAAACACGGGACAGGGCAAGAGACCCAGTACTTC
cdr3_aa: CAYLKHGTGQETQYF

v_call: TRBV5-5
clone_size: NA
j_call: TRBJ2-3
d_call: TRBD2
cdr3_nt: TGTGCCAGCAGCTCGGGACTAGCGGGAGTGAAAGATACGCAGTATTTT
cdr3_aa: CASSSGLAGVKDTQYF

v_call: TRBV6-5
clone_size: NA
j_call: TRBJ2-4
d_call: TRBD1
cdr3_nt: TGTGCCGGCCGGGACAGTAATGGAGAAAACATTCAGTACTTC
cdr3_aa: CAGRDSNGENIQYF

v_call: TRBV7-9
clone_size: NA
j_call: TRBJ2-1
d_call: TRBD2
cdr3_nt: TGTGCCAGCAGCTTAGAGGTGACTAGCGGGAGAGAGAAACTGTTCTTC
cdr3_aa: CASSLEVTSGREKLFF

v_call: TRBV29-1
clone_size: NA
j_call: TRBJ2-7
d_call: NA
cdr3_nt: TGCAGCGTCGCTGTGGCCTTAAGGGGATACGAGCAGTACTTC
cdr3_aa: CSVAVALRGYEQYF

v_call: TRBV3-1/TRBV3-2
clone_size: NA
j_call: TRBJ1-5
d_call: TRBD1
cdr3_nt: TGTGCCAGCAGCCAGGGGACAGGGGGCAATCAGCCCCAGCATTTT
cdr3_aa: CASSQGTGGNQPQHF

v_call: TRBV6-6
clone_size: once
j_call: TRBJ2-3
d_call: TRBD1
cdr3_nt: TGTGCCAGCAGTCCGAAAAGGACAGGGGGGACAGATACGCAGTATTTT
cdr3_aa: CASSPKRTGGTDTQYF

v_call: TRBV10-2
clone_size: NA
j_call: TRBJ2-3
d_call: NA
cdr3_nt: TGCGCCAGCAGAACCGGACAGACCAAAAGCACAGATACGCAGTATTTT
cdr3_aa: CASRTGQTKSTDTQYF

v_call: TRBV4-1
clone_size: NA
j_call: TRBJ2-7
d_call: NA
cdr3_nt: TGCGCCAGCAGCCAAGGGCATCTGAAGTCCTACGAGCAGTACTTC
cdr3_aa: CASSQGHLKSYEQYF

v_call: TRBV27
clone_size: NA
j_call: TRBJ1-4
d_call: NA
cdr3_nt: TGTGCCAGCAAACTTCGGGGGGCGCTTGAAAAACTGTTTTTT
cdr3_aa: CASKLRGALEKLFF

v_call: TRBV7-2
clone_size: NA
j_call: TRBJ2-5
d_call: TRBD2
cdr3_nt: TGTGCCAGCAGCCACGGGTTTAGCGGGACACAAGAGACCCAGTACTTC
cdr3_aa: CASSHGFSGTQETQYF

v_call: TRBV6-5
clone_size: few
j_call: TRBJ2-5
d_call: NA
cdr3_nt: TGTGCCAGCAGTCGTACCGGGACACCACAAGAGACCCAGTACTTC
cdr3_aa: CASSRTGTPQETQYF

v_call: TRBV28
clone_size: once
j_call: TRBJ2-1
d_call: TRBD2
cdr3_nt: TGTGCCAGCATAGGGGGGCAGCGGGGGTACAATGAGCAGTTCTTC
cdr3_aa: CASIGGQRGYNEQFF

v_call: TRBV11-2
clone_size: NA
j_call: TRBJ1-1
d_call: NA
cdr3_nt: TGTGCCAGCAGCCCTCAGGGGAATGGGGGGGACACTGAAGCTTTCTTT
cdr3_aa: CASSPQGNGGDTEAFF

v_call: TRBV5-1
clone_size: few
j_call: TRBJ2-3
d_call: TRBD2
cdr3_nt: TGCGCCAGCAGTCAAAGGACTAGCGGGACCACAGATACGCAGTATTTT
cdr3_aa: CASSQRTSGTTDTQYF

v_call: TRBV12-3/TRBV12-4
clone_size: NA
j_call: TRBJ2-7
d_call: NA
cdr3_nt: TGTGCCAGCAGCCTAGGACAGATCTACGAGCAGTACTTC
cdr3_aa: CASSLGQIYEQYF